Presented here are 3 T cell receptor beta chains from one specimen sequenced in a study of PD-1 blockade in classical Hodgkin lymphoma. As for time point: cycle 4 day 1 (C4D1), after six to seven weeks of nivolumab. Every one of the patients relapsed after autologous stem cell transplantation (brentuximab vedotin exposure was variable). Assay used: immunoSEQ multiplex PCR; TCRdb lists only in-frame clones, some missing. The sample has about 21,000 clones, more than 75% seen once. This material consisted of peripheral blood mononuclear cells (PBMCs), taken before the fourth cycle of nivolumab. These TCRs come from a human donor with classical Hodgkin lymphoma.

The chain combines TRBV7-6 with TRBJ2-5, with D perhaps matching TRBD2 (5 bases). Trimming cost V 1 base and J 7 bases, with 16 bases left between them. From germline, CDR1 is SGHVS and CDR2 FNYEAQ. There are 15 residues in the CDR3. CDR3 amino acids: CASSLVVASGGTQYF. CDR3 in DNA: TGTGCCAGCAGCTTAGTGGTCGCTAGTGGAGGGACCCAGTACTTC.

The rearrangement links TRBV19 to TRBJ2-5; D may be TRBD1 (6 bases). The CDR3 spans 15 residues. V was shortened by 1 base and J by 5 bases, with 14 bases between the two germline ends. Per germline, CDR1 LNHDA and CDR2 SQIVND (reference sequence). CDR3 amino acids: CASSIATGNVETQYF. DNA of the CDR3: TGTGCCAGTAGTATAGCGACAGGTAACGTGGAGACCCAGTACTTC.

This clone is medium-sized in the sample. The chain is built from TRBV6-1 and TRBJ1-5; tentatively, D is TRBD1 (6 bases). The CDR3 runs 15 residues. Trimming stripped 3 bases from V and 0 bases from J, with 9 bases between. Germline V gives CDR1 MNHNS, CDR2 SASEGT. CDR3 DNA sequence: TGTGCCAGCAGTGACCAGGGGAGTAGCAATCAGCCCCAGCATTTT. Translated: CASSDQGSSNQPQHF.